This passage covers 5 T cell receptor beta chains from one sample sequenced in a study of early T cells in non-severe SARS-CoV-2 infection. TCRdb re-called the 5' RACE reads through MiXCR, storing one row per CDR3 protein. The sample yields 20,000 to 25,000 distinct CDR3 sequences, less than 5% seen once. The sequenced material came from whole blood. The receptors were gathered from an adult who was a healthcare worker with PCR-confirmed SARS-CoV-2 infection or an uninfected control (not recorded which).

Of note for this clonotype: This sequence may be a read error, since a much larger clone differs from it by one base. This rearrangement joins TRBV28 to TRBJ2-3, with TRBD2 matching 10 bases. This CDR3 spans 15 amino acids. Germline CDR1 MDHEN, CDR2 SYDVKM. Trimming removed 7 bases from V and 4 bases from J; junction bases left unmatched: 8. The chain's CDR3 is CASTIAGGGSDTQYF. CDR3 nucleotides: TGTGCCAGCACTATAGCGGGAGGAGGCTCAGATACGCAGTATTTT.

This clonotype was seen at least ten times. The chain uses TRBV6-6 and TRBJ1-2, with D uncertain. V lost 4 bases, J lost 0 bases, and 21 bases lay in between. CDR1 and CDR2 from the germline V gene are MNHNY and SVGAGI (reference sequence). This CDR3 has 18 amino acids. This CDR3 is CASSSHGTDEGANYGYTF. CDR3 DNA: TGTGCCAGCAGTTCCCACGGAACGGACGAGGGAGCTAACTATGGCTACACCTTC.

This clonotype was seen repeatedly, ten times or more. CDR3 DNA sequence: TGTGCCAGCTCACCACCTTGGGACAGGGAGAACACTGAAGCTTTCTTT. Amino acid sequence: CASSPPWDRENTEAFF. The rearrangement joins TRBV18 to TRBJ1-1, with 9 positions matching TRBD1. This CDR3 is 16 amino acids long. V lost 0 bases and J lost 1; bases outside the gene matches: 3. Per germline, CDR1 KGHSH and CDR2 LQKENI.

V gene TRBV6-6 combines with J gene TRBJ1-6; 7 nucleotides align to TRBD1. This CDR3 spans 14 amino acids. Trimming took 2 bases from V and 6 from J; bases not matched to a gene: 1. CDR1 MNHNY and CDR2 SVGAGI come from the germline V gene (reference sequence). As DNA, the CDR3 is TGTGCCAGCAGTTACAGGGGGCTTAATTCACCCCTCCACTTT. Translation: CASSYRGLNSPLHF.

The chain employs TRBV20-1 and TRBJ1-6; TRBD1 might be the D (6 bases). This CDR3 is built from 13 residues. From germline, CDR1 is DFQATT and CDR2 SNEGSKA (reference sequence). Trimming pared 5 bases from V and 6 bases from J, leaving 11 bases between. The CDR3 reads CSALRGGNSPLHF. The CDR3 coding sequence is TGCAGTGCTCTCAGGGGCGGTAATTCACCCCTCCACTTT.